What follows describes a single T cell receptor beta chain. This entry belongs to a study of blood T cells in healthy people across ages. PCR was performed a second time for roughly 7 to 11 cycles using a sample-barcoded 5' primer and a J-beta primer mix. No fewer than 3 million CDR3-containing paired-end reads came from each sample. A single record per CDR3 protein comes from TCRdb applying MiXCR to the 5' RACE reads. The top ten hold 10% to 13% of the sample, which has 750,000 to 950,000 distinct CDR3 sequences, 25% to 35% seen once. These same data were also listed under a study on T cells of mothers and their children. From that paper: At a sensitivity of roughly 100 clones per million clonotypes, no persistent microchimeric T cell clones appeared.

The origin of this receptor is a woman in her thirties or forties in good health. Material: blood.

CDR3 in DNA: TGTGCCAGCAGTTACAACCCCCAAGGGATTGCTGAAGCTTTCTTT. Amino acids: CASSYNPQGIAEAFF. The chain links TRBV6-5 to TRBJ1-1; the D is unclear. Germline CDR1 reads MNHEY; CDR2 reads SVGAGI. The CDR3 runs 15 residues. Trimming cost V 2 bases and J 6 bases, with 16 bases left between them.